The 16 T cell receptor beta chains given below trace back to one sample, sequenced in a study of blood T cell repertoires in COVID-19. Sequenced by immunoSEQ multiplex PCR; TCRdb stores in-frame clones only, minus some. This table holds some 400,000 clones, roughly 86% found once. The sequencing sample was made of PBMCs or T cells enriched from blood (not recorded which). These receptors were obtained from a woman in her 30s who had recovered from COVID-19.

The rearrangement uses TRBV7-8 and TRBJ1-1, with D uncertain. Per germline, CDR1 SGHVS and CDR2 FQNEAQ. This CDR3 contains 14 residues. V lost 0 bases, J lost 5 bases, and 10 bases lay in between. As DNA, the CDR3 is TGTGCCAGCAGCTTAGCCGACGCGGGGACTGAAGCTTTCTTT. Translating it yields CASSLADAGTEAFF.

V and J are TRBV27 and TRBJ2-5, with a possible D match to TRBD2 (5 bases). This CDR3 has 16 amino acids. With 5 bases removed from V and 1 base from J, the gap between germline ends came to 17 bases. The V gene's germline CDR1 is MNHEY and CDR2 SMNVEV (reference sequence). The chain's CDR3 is CASSPTSPVLQETQYF. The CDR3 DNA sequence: TGTGCCAGCAGTCCAACTAGTCCTGTACTCCAAGAGACCCAGTACTTC.

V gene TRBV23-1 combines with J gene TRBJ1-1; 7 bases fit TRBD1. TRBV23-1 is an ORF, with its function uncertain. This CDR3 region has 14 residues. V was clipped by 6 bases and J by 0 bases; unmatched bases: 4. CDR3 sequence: CASRNRGVNTEAFF. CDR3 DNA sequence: TGCGCCAGCAGAAACAGGGGTGTGAACACTGAAGCTTTCTTT.

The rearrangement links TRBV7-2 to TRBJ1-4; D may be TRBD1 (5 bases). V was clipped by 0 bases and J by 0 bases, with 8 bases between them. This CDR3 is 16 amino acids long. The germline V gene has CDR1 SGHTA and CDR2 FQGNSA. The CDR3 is CASSLAGGATNEKLFF. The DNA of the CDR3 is TGTGCCAGCAGCTTAGCCGGGGGGGCAACTAATGAAAAACTGTTTTTT. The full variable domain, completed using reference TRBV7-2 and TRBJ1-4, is GAGVSQSPSNKVTEKGKDVELRCDPISGHTALYWYRQSLGQGLEFLIYFQGNSAPDKSGLPSDRFSAERTGGSVSTLTIQRTQQEDSAVYLCASSLAGGATNEKLFFGSGTQLSVL.

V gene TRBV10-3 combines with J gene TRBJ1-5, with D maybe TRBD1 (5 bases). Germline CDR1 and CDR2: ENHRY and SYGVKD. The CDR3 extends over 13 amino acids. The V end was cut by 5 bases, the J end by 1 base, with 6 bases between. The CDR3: CAISQGSNQPQHF. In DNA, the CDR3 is TGTGCCATCAGTCAGGGAAGCAATCAGCCCCAGCATTTT.

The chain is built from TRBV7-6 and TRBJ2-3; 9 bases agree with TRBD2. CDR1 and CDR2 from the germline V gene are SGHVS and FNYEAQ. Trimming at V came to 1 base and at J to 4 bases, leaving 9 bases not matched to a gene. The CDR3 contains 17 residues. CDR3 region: CASSLGAGGFLADTQYF. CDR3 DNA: TGTGCCAGCAGCTTAGGAGCGGGGGGCTTCTTAGCAGATACGCAGTATTTT.

The DNA for the CDR3 is TGTGCCAGCAGTTCCACGAGAGGGCGGAACACTGAAGCTTTCTTT. It specifies CASSSTRGRNTEAFF. The J gene is TRBJ1-1, the V gene TRBV27; D is ambiguous. The ends were cut back, 4 bases at V and 1 base at J, with 13 bases in the middle. CDR3 length: 15 amino acids. Germline CDR1 MNHEY, CDR2 SMNVEV (reference sequence).

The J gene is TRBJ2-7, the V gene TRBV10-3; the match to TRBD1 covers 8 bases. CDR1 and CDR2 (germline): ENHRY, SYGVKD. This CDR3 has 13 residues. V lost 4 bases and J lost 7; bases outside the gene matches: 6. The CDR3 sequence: CAISVTGAKEQYF. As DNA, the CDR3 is TGTGCCATCAGTGTGACAGGGGCAAAAGAGCAGTACTTC.

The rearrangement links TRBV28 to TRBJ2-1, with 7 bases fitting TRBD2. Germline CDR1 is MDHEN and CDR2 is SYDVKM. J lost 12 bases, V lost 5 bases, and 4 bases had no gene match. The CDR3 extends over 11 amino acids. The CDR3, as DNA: TGTGCCAGCAGTCAGAGACTAGCGCAGTTCTTC. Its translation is CASSQRLAQFF.

As DNA, the CDR3 is TGCGCCAGCAGCTTGGATCCAGGGATTAAGCTGTTTTTT. This encodes CASSLDPGIKLFF. This chain links TRBV5-1 with TRBJ1-4, with TRBD1 as a possible D gene (5 bases). The germline V gene has CDR1 SGHRS and CDR2 YFSETQ. This CDR3 has 13 residues. V was cut by 0 bases and J by 14 bases, with 14 bases left in between.

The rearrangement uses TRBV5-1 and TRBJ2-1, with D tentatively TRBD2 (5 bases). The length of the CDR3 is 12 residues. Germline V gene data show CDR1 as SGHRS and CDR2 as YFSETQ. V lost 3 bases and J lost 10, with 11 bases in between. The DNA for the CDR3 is TGCGCCAGCAGCTCTGCCCCGGGGGAGCAGTTCTTC. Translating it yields CASSSAPGEQFF.

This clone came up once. This CDR3 is CASTGDRDTQYF. The CDR3 DNA reads TGTGCCAGCACGGGTGATAGGGATACGCAGTATTTT. This chain uses TRBV2 with TRBJ2-3, with D unresolved. Looked up from germline, CDR1 is SNHLY and CDR2 is FYNNEI. V was shortened by 7 bases and J by 6 bases, with 11 bases between the two germline ends. The CDR3 is made up of 12 amino acids.

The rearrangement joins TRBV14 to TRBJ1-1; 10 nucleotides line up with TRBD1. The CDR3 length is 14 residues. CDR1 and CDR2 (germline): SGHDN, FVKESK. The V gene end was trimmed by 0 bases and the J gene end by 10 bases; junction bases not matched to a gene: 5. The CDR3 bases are TGTGCCAGCAGCCAAGAGAGGACAGGGGGGGCAGCTTTCTTT. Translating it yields CASSQERTGGAAFF.

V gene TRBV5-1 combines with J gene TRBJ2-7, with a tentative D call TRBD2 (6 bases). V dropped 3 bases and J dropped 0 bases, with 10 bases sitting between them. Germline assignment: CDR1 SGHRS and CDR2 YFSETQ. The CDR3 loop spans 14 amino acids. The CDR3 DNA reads TGCGCCAGCAGCTCCTTCGGGGGCTCCTACGAGCAGTACTTC. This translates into CASSSFGGSYEQYF.

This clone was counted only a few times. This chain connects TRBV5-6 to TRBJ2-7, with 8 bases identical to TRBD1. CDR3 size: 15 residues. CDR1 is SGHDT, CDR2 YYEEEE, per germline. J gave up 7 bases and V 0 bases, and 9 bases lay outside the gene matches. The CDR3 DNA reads TGTGCCAGCAGCTTGGACGGGACAGGTGAGGGGGAGCAGTACTTC. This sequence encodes CASSLDGTGEGEQYF. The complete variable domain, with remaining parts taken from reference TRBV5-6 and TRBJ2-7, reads DAGVTQSPTHLIKTRGQQVTLRCSPKSGHDTVSWYQQALGQGPQFIFQYYEEEERQRGNFPDRFSGHQFPNYSSELNVNALLLGDSALYLCASSLDGTGEGEQYFGPGTRLTVT.

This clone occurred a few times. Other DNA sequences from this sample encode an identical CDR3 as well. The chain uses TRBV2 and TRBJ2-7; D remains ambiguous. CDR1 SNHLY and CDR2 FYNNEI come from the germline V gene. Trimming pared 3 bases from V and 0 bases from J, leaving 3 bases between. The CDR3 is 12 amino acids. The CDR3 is CASSDSSYEQYF. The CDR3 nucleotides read TGTGCCAGCAGTGACAGCTCCTACGAGCAGTACTTC.